This TCR beta chain was observed in a study of blood T cells in healthy people across ages. Study-wide results and limits: PBMCs were not sorted, which prevented a conclusive comparison of naive versus antigen-experienced cells. Naive T cell percentage by flow cytometry tracked strongly with beta diversity.

Comments on this clonotype: No antigen is known for it.

The CDR3 length is 14 residues. Germline V gene lookup returns CDR1 MNHEY and CDR2 SVGAGI. V trimming: 7 bases; J trimming: 2 bases; junction bases outside the gene matches: 5. A sample-barcoded 5' primer and a J-beta primer mix were used in a second PCR of about 6 to 12 cycles. TCRdb re-called the 5' RACE reads through MiXCR, storing one row per CDR3 protein. The table includes some 670,000 distinct CDR3 sequences, over 40% detected once. The TCR originated in a woman older than 75 in good health. The J gene is TRBJ1-5, the V gene TRBV6-5; 7 bases match TRBD1. The sequenced sample was blood. Here the CDR3 reads CASKTTGGNQPQHF. In nucleotides, the CDR3 is TGTGCCAGCAAAACAACAGGGGGCAATCAGCCCCAGCATTTT.